A single sample is the source of the 5 T cell receptor beta chains below, sequenced in a study of blood T cell repertoires in COVID-19. Sequencing was performed with immunoSEQ multiplex PCR; in TCRdb, only in-frame clones are kept and a portion is missing. The data contain about 180,000 clones, 80% of them singletons. Specimen: PBMCs or T cells enriched from blood (not recorded which). The receptor source for this set is a man aged 55 to 69 who had been exposed to COVID-19.

This chain links TRBV5-4 with TRBJ2-3; 8 bases match TRBD2. CDR3 length: 15 residues. The germline V gene has CDR1 SGHNT and CDR2 YYREEE (reference sequence). The trim removed 0 bases at V and 5 bases at J, leaving 5 bases unmatched. CDR3 sequence (DNA): TGTGCCAGCAGCTTGGACGGGAGGGGGGTAGATACGCAGTATTTT. Protein sequence: CASSLDGRGVDTQYF.

The rearrangement links TRBV7-2 to TRBJ1-2, with TRBD1 matching 8 bases. This CDR3 region has 15 residues. J was trimmed by 13 bases and V by 5 bases; bases with no gene match: 18. Germline loops: CDR1 SGHTA, CDR2 FQGNSA. CDR3 in amino acids: CASSPQRQGLKSCTF. The CDR3 DNA reads as TGTGCCAGCAGCCCACAAAGACAGGGGTTAAAGTCTTGCACCTTC. The variable domain in full, with the rest retrieved from reference TRBV7-2 and TRBJ1-2, is GAGVSQSPSNKVTEKGKDVELRCDPISGHTALYWYRQSLGQGLEFLIYFQGNSAPDKSGLPSDRFSAERTGGSVSTLTIQRTQQEDSAVYLCASSPQRQGLKSCTFGSGTRLTVV.

The chain is built from TRBV29-1 and TRBJ1-1; 12 bases map to TRBD1. The CDR3 consists of 14 residues. Germline V gene lookup returns CDR1 SQVTM and CDR2 ANQGSEA. Trimming cost V 6 bases and J 5 bases; bases outside gene matches: 7. The CDR3 DNA reads as TGCAGCGTGGAGGGGGACAGGGGGCGTACTGAAGCTTTCTTT. This encodes CSVEGDRGRTEAFF.

Only one count was recorded for this clone. The chain has TRBV4-1 and TRBJ2-7; 11 nucleotides align to TRBD2. This CDR3 spans 14 amino acids. V dropped 6 bases and J dropped 5; count of bases not matched to a gene: 6. From germline, CDR1 is MGHRA and CDR2 YSYEKL. The CDR3 here is CASRRLAGIDEQYF. The CDR3 DNA is TGCGCCAGCAGAAGACTAGCGGGAATAGACGAGCAGTACTTC.

Remarks on this clone: Different DNA sequences within this sample yield the same CDR3. The V gene is TRBV27, the J gene TRBJ1-5; D is perhaps TRBD1 (5 bases). The CDR3 runs to 13 residues. Looked up from germline, CDR1 is MNHEY and CDR2 is SMNVEV (reference sequence). V was trimmed by 3 bases and J by 4 bases, leaving 7 bases between them. CDR3 residues: CASSFGGNQPQHF. The CDR3 coding sequence is TGTGCCAGCAGTTTCGGGGGTAATCAGCCCCAGCATTTT.